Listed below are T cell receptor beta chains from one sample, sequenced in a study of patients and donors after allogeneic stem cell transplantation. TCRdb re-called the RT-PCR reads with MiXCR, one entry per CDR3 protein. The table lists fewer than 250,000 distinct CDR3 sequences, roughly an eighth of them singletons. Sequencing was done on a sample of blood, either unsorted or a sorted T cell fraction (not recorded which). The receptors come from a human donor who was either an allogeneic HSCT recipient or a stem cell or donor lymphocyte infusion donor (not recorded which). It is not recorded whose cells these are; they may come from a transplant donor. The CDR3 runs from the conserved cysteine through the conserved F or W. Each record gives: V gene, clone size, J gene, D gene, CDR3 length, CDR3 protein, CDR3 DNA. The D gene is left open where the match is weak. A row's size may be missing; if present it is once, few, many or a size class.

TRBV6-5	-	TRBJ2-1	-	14	CASSYDRSYNEQFF	TGTGCCAGCAGTTACGACAGATCCTACAATGAGCAGTTCTTC
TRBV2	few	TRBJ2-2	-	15	CASSPDRTTGELFFF	-
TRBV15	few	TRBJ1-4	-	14	CATSRGGANEKLFF	TGTGCCACCAGCAGAGGGGGAGCTAATGAAAAACTGTTTTTT
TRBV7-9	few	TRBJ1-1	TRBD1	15	CASSQSGQGGTEAFF	TGTGCCAGCAGCCAATCAGGACAGGGGGGCACTGAAGCTTTCTTT
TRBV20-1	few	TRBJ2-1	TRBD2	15	CSARMTSGSYNEQFF	TGCAGTGCTAGAATGACTAGCGGCTCCTACAATGAGCAGTTCTTC
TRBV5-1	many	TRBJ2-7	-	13	CASSLEGRWEQYF	TGCGCCAGCAGCTTGGAGGGGAGGTGGGAGCAGTACTTC
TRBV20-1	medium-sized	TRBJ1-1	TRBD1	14	CSAHRQGRNTEAFF	TGCAGTGCCCATAGACAGGGGAGGAACACTGAAGCTTTCTTT
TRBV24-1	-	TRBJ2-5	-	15	CATSAGVSWGETQYF	TGTGCCACCAGTGCGGGGGTCTCATGGGGGGAGACCCAGTACTTC
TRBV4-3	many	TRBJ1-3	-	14	CASGFGVAGNTIYF	TGCGCCAGCGGATTCGGCGTGGCTGGAAACACCATATATTTT
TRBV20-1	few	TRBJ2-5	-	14	CSARDNEGRETQYF	TGCAGTGCTAGAGATAACGAGGGGAGGGAGACCCAGTACTTC
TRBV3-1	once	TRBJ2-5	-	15	CASSQDWGTDGTQYF	TGTGCCAGCAGCCAAGACTGGGGAACGGACGGGACCCAGTACTTC
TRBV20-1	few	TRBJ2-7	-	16	CSARERTRGHLYEQYF	TGCAGTGCTAGAGAAAGGACTAGGGGACACCTCTACGAGCAGTACTTC
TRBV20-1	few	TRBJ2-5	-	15	CSASRPGTNPGTQYF	TGCAGTGCTAGTCGTCCCGGGACCAACCCGGGGACCCAGTACTTC
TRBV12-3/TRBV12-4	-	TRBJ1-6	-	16	CASSFGESSYNSPLHF	TGTGCCAGCAGTTTCGGCGAGAGCTCCTATAATTCACCCCTCCACTTT
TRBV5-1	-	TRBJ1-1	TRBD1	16	CASSLGAGGVNTEAFF	TGCGCCAGCAGCTTGGGGGCAGGGGGGGTGAACACTGAAGCTTTCTTT
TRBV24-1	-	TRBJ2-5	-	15	CATSDGGTVKETQYF	TGTGCCACCAGTGATGGCGGGACGGTAAAAGAGACCCAGTACTTC
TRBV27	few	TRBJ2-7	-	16	CASSPVAGSSAYEQYF	TGTGCCAGCAGTCCAGTTGCCGGCTCCTCGGCCTACGAGCAGTACTTC
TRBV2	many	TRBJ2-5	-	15	CASSEHGGSRETQYF	TGTGCCAGCAGTGAACATGGGGGTAGTCGAGAGACCCAGTACTTC
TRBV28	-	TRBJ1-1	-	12	CASSRAYTEAFF	TGTGCCAGCAGTCGTGCGTACACTGAAGCTTTCTTT
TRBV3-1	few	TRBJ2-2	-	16	CASSPRAGYRTGELFF	TGTGCCAGCAGCCCCCGGGCCGGGTACCGCACCGGGGAGCTGTTTTTT